The 13 T cell receptor beta chains presented below share a single source sample, sequenced in a study of T-cell reconstitution after alpha-beta-depleted transplantation in children. TCRbeta library construction was performed incorporating unique molecular identifiers. TCRdb analysed the PCR reads with MiXCR anew, one entry per CDR3 protein. The repertoire has 240,000 or so distinct CDR3 sequences, 12% of them found once; the top ten carry about 2.6%. Sequences were derived from PBMCs from the stem cell graft donor, sampled from the stem cell graft. The source is a human donor who donated a stem cell graft to a child with acute lymphoblastic leukemia.

The V gene is TRBV5-4, the J gene TRBJ2-3; D perhaps matches TRBD2 (5 bases). V was trimmed by 4 bases and J by 4 bases, leaving 13 bases between them. The CDR3 runs 14 residues. Germline V gene sequence: CDR1 SGHNT, CDR2 YYREEE (reference sequence). Here the CDR3 reads CASSPISEADTQYF. The CDR3 DNA reads TGTGCCAGCAGCCCCATTTCGGAGGCAGATACGCAGTATTTT.

Comment on this clonotype: With a far larger clone one base away, a read error is the likely cause. This chain uses TRBV27 with TRBJ2-5; unclear D gene. Germline V CDR1 and CDR2: MNHEY, SMNVEV (reference sequence). The CDR3 covers 11 residues. The CDR3 DNA reads as TGTACCAGCAGTTTCTTAGAGACCCAGTACTTC. Residues: CTSSFLETQYF.

This clonotype was recorded at least ten times. The gene calls are TRBV28 and TRBJ2-2, with D hard to call. CDR1 and CDR2 from the germline V gene are MDHEN and SYDVKM. The germline V and J ends were trimmed by 7 bases and 0 bases, with 3 bases remaining between them. The CDR3 is 12 amino acids. The CDR3 region is CASKSNTGELFF. CDR3 sequence (DNA): TGTGCCAGCAAATCGAACACCGGGGAGCTGTTTTTT.

This clonotype came up many times. This rearrangement joins TRBV5-1 to TRBJ2-7; unclear D gene. V was trimmed by 4 bases and J by 3 bases, leaving 14 bases between them. CDR3 size: 14 residues. Per germline, CDR1 SGHRS and CDR2 YFSETQ. The CDR3 nucleotides are TGCGCCAGCAGCCCGGCCGGGTCACGCTACGAGCAGTACTTC. It is translated as CASSPAGSRYEQYF.

This clonotype was detected many times. This chain connects TRBV29-1 to TRBJ1-2, with D perhaps matching TRBD1 (5 bases). There are 11 residues in the CDR3. CDR1 is SQVTM, CDR2 ANQGSEA, per germline. Trimming stripped 8 bases from V and 7 bases from J, with 14 bases between. CDR3 protein: CSCRGEAGYTF. CDR3 coding DNA: TGCAGCTGCCGGGGGGAGGCTGGCTACACCTTC.

This clonotype appeared many times. The chain joins TRBV18 to TRBJ1-5, with D possibly being TRBD1 (5 bases). The CDR3 is 15 residues long. Germline V lookup: CDR1 KGHSH, CDR2 LQKENI. V lost 0 bases to trimming and J lost 6 bases, with 12 bases between them. Written as DNA, the CDR3 is TGTGCCAGCTCACCACCTGGGCAGGGATCTCAGCCCCAGCATTTT. Translation gives CASSPPGQGSQPQHF.

This clonotype showed up just a few times. The J gene is TRBJ2-1, the V gene TRBV15, with 11 bases that match TRBD1. Germline-derived CDR1 and CDR2 are LNHNV and YYDKDF (reference sequence). The CDR3 loop spans 14 amino acids. The V gene end was trimmed by 3 bases and the J gene end by 7 bases; junction bases not matched to a gene: 2. CDR3 nucleotide sequence: TGTGCCACCAGCAGCCGGGACAGGGGGAATGAGCAGTTCTTC. Translation gives CATSSRDRGNEQFF.

This clonotype was seen ten or more times. V and J are TRBV7-2 and TRBJ1-1; no firm D call. The CDR3 extends over 15 amino acids. Trimming removed 5 bases at V and 5 bases at J, with 18 bases between. Looked up from germline, CDR1 is SGHTA and CDR2 is FQGNSA. DNA for the CDR3: TGTGCCAGCAGCCCCGACGTCACTCCGGGGACTGAAGCTTTCTTT. Its translation: CASSPDVTPGTEAFF.

The table lists this clonotype with many counts. J is TRBJ2-1 and V is TRBV12-3 or TRBV12-4; TRBD1 might be the D (6 bases). V lost 6 bases and J 3 bases, leaving 12 bases between the germline ends. The CDR3 runs to 14 residues. CDR3 amino acids: CASSPEQGYNEQFF. Written as DNA, the CDR3 is TGTGCCAGCAGCCCCGAACAGGGCTACAATGAGCAGTTCTTC.

This clonotype came up many times. This chain links TRBV5-1 with TRBJ2-3; 10 nucleotides match TRBD1. Germline-derived CDR1 and CDR2 are SGHRS and YFSETQ. The CDR3 runs to 16 residues. The trim removed 4 bases at V and 3 bases at J, leaving 8 bases unmatched. The CDR3 DNA sequence: TGCGCCAGCAGCAAGGATCCGGGACAGGGGACAGATACGCAGTATTTT. Encoded protein: CASSKDPGQGTDTQYF.

This clonotype has at least ten counts. V gene TRBV20-1 combines with J gene TRBJ1-5; TRBD1 aligns across 7 bases. J gave up 6 bases and V 6 bases, and 8 bases lay outside the gene matches. Germline V gene lookup returns CDR1 DFQATT and CDR2 SNEGSKA (reference sequence). The CDR3 runs 13 residues. The DNA for the CDR3 is TGCAGTGCACAAACAGGGGTTGGTCAGCCCCAGCATTTT. Its protein is CSAQTGVGQPQHF.

This clonotype has at least ten counts. The chain recombines TRBV5-1 with TRBJ1-1, with D hard to call. The germline V gene has CDR1 SGHRS and CDR2 YFSETQ. V was shortened by 2 bases and J by 0 bases, with 8 bases between the two germline ends. The CDR3 runs to 14 residues. The CDR3 bases are TGCGCCAGCAGCTTAACAAGGGTGAACACTGAAGCTTTCTTT. This sequence encodes CASSLTRVNTEAFF. Together with reference TRBV5-1 and TRBJ1-1, the CDR3 gives the full variable domain: KAGVTQTPRYLIKTRGQQVTLSCSPISGHRSVSWYQQTPGQGLQFLFEYFSETQRNKGNFPGRFSGRQFSNSRSEMNVSTLELGDSALYLCASSLTRVNTEAFFGQGTRLTVV.

With regard to this clonotype: This sequence may be a read error, since a much larger clone differs from it by one base. The V gene is TRBV24-1, the J gene TRBJ2-2, with a tentative D call TRBD1 (5 bases). The CDR3 runs 14 residues. The V gene's germline CDR1 is KGHDR and CDR2 SFDVKD. Trimming shortened V by 8 bases and J by 6 bases, and 15 bases separated the two germline ends. CDR3 in DNA: TGTGCCACCATGAGCCAGGGAAGGTCCGGGGAGCTGTTTTTT. It translates to CATMSQGRSGELFF.